These 19 T cell receptor beta chains were sequenced from one sample in a study of regulatory T cells in long-lasting Graves disease. Stated time point: newly diagnosed GD, antithyroid drugs for less than 3 months. The authors made the TCR library using RNA they extracted from PBMCs. Arm-PCR with iRepertoire HTBI primers amplified the CDR3 regions for these TCR beta libraries. TCRdb redid the calling of the multiplex PCR reads with MiXCR, one entry per CDR3 protein. The table includes about 380,000 distinct CDR3 sequences, around 16% detected once. The material sequenced was peripheral blood mononuclear cells (PBMCs), taken at new diagnosis, from a patient treated with antithyroid drugs. These receptors originate from a female donor with Graves disease.

Many counts were recorded for this clonotype. The V and J genes are TRBV20-1 and TRBJ2-7, with TRBD1 as a possible D gene (6 bases). The CDR3 extends over 11 amino acids. Germline V gene data show CDR1 as DFQATT and CDR2 as SNEGSKA (reference sequence). The V end was cut by 3 bases, the J end by 4 bases, with 7 bases between. Here the CDR3 reads CSARTGYEQYF. DNA of the CDR3: TGCAGTGCTAGGACAGGTTACGAGCAGTACTTC.

This clonotype was seen many times. The gene calls are TRBV30 and TRBJ2-7; 9 bases fit TRBD2. Germline V lookup: CDR1 GTSNPN, CDR2 SVGIG (reference sequence). J lost 2 bases, V lost 1 base, and 3 bases had no gene match. This CDR3 spans 14 amino acids. The CDR3 DNA sequence: TGTGCCTGGAGTGGGGTAGCGGGGGCCTACGAGCAGTACTTC. It specifies CAWSGVAGAYEQYF.

The rearrangement joins TRBV9 to TRBJ1-6, with D tentatively TRBD1 (6 bases). This CDR3 contains 17 residues. In germline, CDR1 is SGDLS, CDR2 YYNGEE. With 0 bases removed from V and 6 bases from J, the gap between germline ends came to 16 bases. The CDR3 spells CASSVAGQPAVNSPLHF. The CDR3 DNA is TGTGCCAGCAGCGTAGCTGGACAGCCTGCTGTTAATTCACCCCTCCACTTT.

Ten or more counts support this clonotype. The chain is built from TRBV9 and TRBJ1-2; D not resolved. Per germline, CDR1 SGDLS and CDR2 YYNGEE. This CDR3 region has 13 residues. Trimming left V 3 bases short and J 8 bases short, with 14 bases between. CDR3 DNA: TGTGCCAGCAGCGCCGGCTTTGGTGTCGGCTACACCTTC. Amino acids: CASSAGFGVGYTF. The whole variable domain, remainder taken from reference TRBV9 and TRBJ1-2, is DSGVTQTPKHLITATGQRVTLRCSPRSGDLSVYWYQQSLDQGLQFLIQYYNGEERAKGNILERFSAQQFPDLHSELNLSSLELGDSALYFCASSAGFGVGYTFGSGTRLTVV.

This clonotype was counted many times. The chain combines TRBV5-1 with TRBJ2-3, with 14 bases fitting TRBD2. CDR3 length: 15 residues. The V gene's germline CDR1 is SGHRS and CDR2 YFSETQ. V shed 4 bases, J shed 4 bases, and the junction held 2 bases outside the gene matches. CDR3 sequence: CASSGTSGSADTQYF. The CDR3 region has the DNA TGCGCCAGCAGCGGGACTAGCGGGAGCGCAGATACGCAGTATTTT.

The rearrangement uses TRBV29-1 and TRBJ2-5; unclear D gene. Germline values: CDR1 SQVTM, CDR2 ANQGSEA. The CDR3 runs 11 residues. Trimming removed 0 bases from V and 5 bases from J, with 4 bases in between. The CDR3 DNA is TGCAGCGTTGAAGATCTGGAGACCCAGTACTTC. It codes for CSVEDLETQYF. Looking up the rest from reference TRBV29-1 and TRBJ2-5 gives the full variable domain: SAVISQKPSRDICQRGTSLTIQCQVDSQVTMMFWYRQQPGQSLTLIATANQGSEATYESGFVIDKFPISRPNLTFSTLTVSNMSPEDSSIYLCSVEDLETQYFGPGTRLLVL.

This clonotype appeared many times. The CDR3, as DNA: TGTGCCAGCAGCGGGACAGGGGACTACACCTTC. It is translated as CASSGTGDYTF. The gene calls are TRBV9 and TRBJ1-2; the match to TRBD1 covers 9 bases. The CDR3 runs 11 residues. CDR1 and CDR2 from the germline V gene are SGDLS and YYNGEE. V trimming: 3 bases; J trimming: 10 bases; junction bases outside the gene matches: 1. Combining the CDR3 with reference TRBV9 and TRBJ1-2 gives the whole variable domain DSGVTQTPKHLITATGQRVTLRCSPRSGDLSVYWYQQSLDQGLQFLIQYYNGEERAKGNILERFSAQQFPDLHSELNLSSLELGDSALYFCASSGTGDYTFGSGTRLTVV.

Ten or more counts support this clonotype. CDR3 protein: CASSLGSIMNTEAFF. CDR3 DNA: TGTGCCAGCAGCTTAGGATCGATAATGAACACTGAAGCTTTCTTT. The chain links TRBV7-9 to TRBJ1-1; D call uncertain. V lost 1 base and J lost 0, with 9 bases in between. Germline V lookup: CDR1 SEHNR, CDR2 FQNEAQ (reference sequence). The CDR3 length is 15 residues.

This clonotype was recorded at least ten times. The chain carries TRBV5-1 and TRBJ1-1; D not resolved. Trimming took off 4 bases at V and 6 bases at J, with 10 bases between the two ends. CDR1 and CDR2 from the germline V gene are SGHRS and YFSETQ. The CDR3 covers 12 residues. The CDR3, as DNA: TGCGCCAGCAGCAACAGAACCTCTGAAGCTTTCTTT. It translates to CASSNRTSEAFF. Together with reference TRBV5-1 and TRBJ1-1, the CDR3 gives the full variable domain: KAGVTQTPRYLIKTRGQQVTLSCSPISGHRSVSWYQQTPGQGLQFLFEYFSETQRNKGNFPGRFSGRQFSNSRSEMNVSTLELGDSALYLCASSNRTSEAFFGQGTRLTVV.

Only a few counts were recorded for this clonotype. V is TRBV6-2 or TRBV6-3 and J is TRBJ1-1; D is ambiguous. V was cut by 4 bases and J by 4 bases, with 10 bases left in between. The CDR3 contains 13 residues. Germline lookup yields CDR1 MNHEY and CDR2 SVGEGT. The CDR3: CASSSRESTEAFF. As DNA, the CDR3 is TGTGCCAGCAGTTCTCGGGAGAGCACTGAAGCTTTCTTT.

In this sample, this clonotype turned up many times. V is TRBV3-1 and J is TRBJ2-7; D unresolved. Germline V CDR1 and CDR2: LGHDT, YNNKEL (reference sequence). V dropped 0 bases and J dropped 5 bases, with 17 bases sitting between them. This CDR3 is built from 16 residues. Written as DNA, the CDR3 is TGTGCCAGCAGCCAAGAAGAGACGACCGGACGGGACGAGCAGTACTTC. Translation: CASSQEETTGRDEQYF.

This clonotype was recorded at least ten times. V usage is TRBV24-1 and J usage is TRBJ2-3; D is undetermined. Per germline, CDR1 KGHDR and CDR2 SFDVKD. Trimming shortened V by 0 bases and J by 4 bases, and 7 bases separated the two germline ends. This CDR3 comprises 14 residues. As DNA, the CDR3 is TGTGCCACCAGTGATTTGGGGTGGGCAGATACGCAGTATTTT. Translated, it gives CATSDLGWADTQYF.

In its sample, this clonotype was seen many times. The CDR3 sequence is CSARDGDRAETEAFF. DNA of the CDR3: TGCAGTGCTAGAGACGGAGACAGGGCTGAGACTGAAGCTTTCTTT. J is TRBJ1-1 and V is TRBV20-1; the match to TRBD1 covers 7 bases. With V trimmed by 0 bases and J by 5 bases, 9 bases remained unmatched. The CDR3 covers 15 residues. Germline V gives CDR1 DFQATT, CDR2 SNEGSKA (reference sequence).

This clonotype turned up a few times. This chain connects TRBV6-1 to TRBJ2-7; 8 nucleotides line up with TRBD2. The CDR3 totals 13 residues. Germline V lookup: CDR1 MNHNS, CDR2 SASEGT. The V and J ends lost 4 bases and 4 bases, in that order; junction bases with no gene match: 3. The CDR3 protein is CASSARGGYEQYF. The CDR3, as DNA: TGTGCCAGCAGTGCCCGGGGGGGGTACGAGCAGTACTTC.

This clonotype was found many times. The chain employs TRBV12-3 or TRBV12-4 and TRBJ1-3, with a possible D match to TRBD1 (5 bases). Between the trimmed V and J ends, which lost 7 bases and 4 bases, there was a span of 17 bases. This CDR3 has 15 residues. The chain's CDR3 is CASIPPQGPGNTIYF. The DNA for the CDR3 is TGTGCCAGCATCCCCCCCCAGGGACCAGGAAACACCATATATTTT.

This clonotype has a count of ten or more. CDR3 in amino acids: CASSYSSTSGNEQFF. CDR3 sequence (DNA): TGTGCCAGCAGTTACTCGAGTACTAGCGGCAATGAGCAGTTCTTC. The chain employs TRBV6-5 and TRBJ2-1; TRBD2 matches 8 bases. This CDR3 spans 15 amino acids. Germline V CDR1 and CDR2: MNHEY, SVGAGI. Unmatched junction bases numbered 4, after V lost 0 bases and J lost 6 bases.

This clonotype was seen repeatedly, ten times or more. The rearrangement links TRBV6-1 to TRBJ2-1; D might be TRBD2 (6 bases). Trimming cost V 6 bases and J 3 bases, with 12 bases left between them. The CDR3 consists of 14 residues. Germline values: CDR1 MNHNS, CDR2 SASEGT. The CDR3 loop reads CASRLSGLYNEQFF. In DNA, the CDR3 is TGTGCCAGCAGATTAAGCGGGCTCTACAATGAGCAGTTCTTC.

This clonotype was seen only a few times. The chain is built from TRBV5-1 and TRBJ2-1, with 8 nucleotides matching TRBD2. Per the germline V gene, CDR1 is SGHRS and CDR2 is YFSETQ. Unmatched junction bases numbered 7, after V lost 4 bases and J lost 1 base. The CDR3 has 16 amino acids. For the CDR3, the DNA is TGCGCCAGCAGCATGATAGCGGGACAATCCTACAATGAGCAGTTCTTC. It yields the protein CASSMIAGQSYNEQFF.

The chain employs TRBV7-9 and TRBJ1-6, with 9 bases fitting TRBD1. Per germline, CDR1 SEHNR and CDR2 FQNEAQ (reference sequence). The CDR3 consists of 15 residues. V dropped 6 bases and J dropped 9; count of bases not matched to a gene: 9. The DNA for the CDR3 is TGTGCCAGCAGAGCCGGGACAGGGAGTAGTTCACCCCTCCACTTT. Translated: CASRAGTGSSSPLHF. Drawing the rest from reference TRBV7-9 and TRBJ1-6, the complete variable domain is DTGVSQNPRHKITKRGQNVTFRCDPISEHNRLYWYRQTLGQGPEFLTYFQNEAQLEKSRLLSDRFSAERPKGSFSTLEIQRTEQGDSAMYLCASRAGTGSSSPLHFGNGTRLTVT.